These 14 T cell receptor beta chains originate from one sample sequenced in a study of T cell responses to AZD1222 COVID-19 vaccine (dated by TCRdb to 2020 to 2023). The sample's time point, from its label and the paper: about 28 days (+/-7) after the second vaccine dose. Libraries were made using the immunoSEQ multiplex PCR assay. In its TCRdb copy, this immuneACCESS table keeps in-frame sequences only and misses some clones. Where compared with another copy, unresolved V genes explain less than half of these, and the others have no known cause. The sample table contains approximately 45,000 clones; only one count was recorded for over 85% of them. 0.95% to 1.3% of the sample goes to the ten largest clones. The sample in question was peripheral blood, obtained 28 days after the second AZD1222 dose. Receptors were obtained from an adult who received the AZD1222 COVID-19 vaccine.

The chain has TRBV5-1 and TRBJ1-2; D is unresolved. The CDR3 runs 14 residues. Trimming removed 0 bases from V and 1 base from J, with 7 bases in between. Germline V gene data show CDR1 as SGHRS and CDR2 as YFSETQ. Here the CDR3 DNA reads TGCGCCAGCAGCTTGGTTGGGAATAACTATGGCTACACCTTC. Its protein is CASSLVGNNYGYTF.

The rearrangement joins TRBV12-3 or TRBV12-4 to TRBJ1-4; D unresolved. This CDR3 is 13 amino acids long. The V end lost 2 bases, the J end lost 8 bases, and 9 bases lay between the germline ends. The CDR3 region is CASSLNREEKLFF. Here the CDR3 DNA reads TGTGCCAGCAGTTTAAACAGAGAGGAAAAACTGTTTTTT.

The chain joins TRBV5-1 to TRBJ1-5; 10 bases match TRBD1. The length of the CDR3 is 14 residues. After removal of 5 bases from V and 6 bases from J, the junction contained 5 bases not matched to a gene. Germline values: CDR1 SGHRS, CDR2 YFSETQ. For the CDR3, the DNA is TGCGCCAGCAGTCCGACAGGGGGCCGTCAGCCCCAGCATTTT. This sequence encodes CASSPTGGRQPQHF.

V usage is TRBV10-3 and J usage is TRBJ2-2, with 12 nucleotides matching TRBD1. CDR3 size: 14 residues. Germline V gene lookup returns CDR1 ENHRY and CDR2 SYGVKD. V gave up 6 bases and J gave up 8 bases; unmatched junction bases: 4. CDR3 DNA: TGTGCCATCAGGGGACAGGGGGCTCCGGGGGAGCTGTTTTTT. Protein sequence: CAIRGQGAPGELFF.

CDR3: CASSLSQGMTPQHF. CDR3 DNA: TGTGCCAGTAGTCTCTCACAGGGGATGACGCCCCAGCATTTT. This chain links TRBV19 with TRBJ1-5; 7 bases map to TRBD1. CDR3 length equals 14 residues. The junction had 10 bases not matched to a gene; V was cut back by 5 bases and J by 9 bases. Germline values: CDR1 LNHDA, CDR2 SQIVND (reference sequence).

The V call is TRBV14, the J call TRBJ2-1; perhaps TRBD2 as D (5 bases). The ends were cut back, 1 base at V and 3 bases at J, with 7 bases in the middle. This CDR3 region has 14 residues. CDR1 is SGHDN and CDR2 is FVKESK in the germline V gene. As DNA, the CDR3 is TGTGCCAGCAGCCAAGTCAGCGGCTACAATGAGCAGTTCTTC. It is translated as CASSQVSGYNEQFF.

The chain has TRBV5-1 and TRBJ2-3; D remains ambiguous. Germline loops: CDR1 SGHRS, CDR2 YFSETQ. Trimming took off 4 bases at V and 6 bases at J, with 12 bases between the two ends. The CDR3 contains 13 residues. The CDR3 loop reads CASSRPETDTQYF. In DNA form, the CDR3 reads TGCGCCAGCAGCAGACCGGAGACTGATACGCAGTATTTT.

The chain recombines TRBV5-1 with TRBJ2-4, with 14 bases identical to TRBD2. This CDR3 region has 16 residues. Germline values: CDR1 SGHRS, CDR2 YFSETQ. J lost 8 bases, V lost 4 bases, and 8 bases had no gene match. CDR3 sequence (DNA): TGCGCCAGCAGCCTAGGGACTAGCGGGAGTATGGACATTCAGTACTTC. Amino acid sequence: CASSLGTSGSMDIQYF.

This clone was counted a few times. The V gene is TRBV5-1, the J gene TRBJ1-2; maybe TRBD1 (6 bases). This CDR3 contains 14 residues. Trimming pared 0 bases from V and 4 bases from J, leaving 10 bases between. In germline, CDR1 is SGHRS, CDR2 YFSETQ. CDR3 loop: CASSLDVRGYGYTF. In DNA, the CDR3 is TGCGCCAGCAGCTTGGATGTCAGGGGCTATGGCTACACCTTC.

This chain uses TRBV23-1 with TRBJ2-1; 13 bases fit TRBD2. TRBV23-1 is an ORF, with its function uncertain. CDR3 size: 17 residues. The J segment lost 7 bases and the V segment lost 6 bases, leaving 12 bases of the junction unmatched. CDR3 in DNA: TGCGCCAGCAGCCTACTCCGCGGGACTAGCGGGACGAATGAGCAGTTCTTC. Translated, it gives CASSLLRGTSGTNEQFF.

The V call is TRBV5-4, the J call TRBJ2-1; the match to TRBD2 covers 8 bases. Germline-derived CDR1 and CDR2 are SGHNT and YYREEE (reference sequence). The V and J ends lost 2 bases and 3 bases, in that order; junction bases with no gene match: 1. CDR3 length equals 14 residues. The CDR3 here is CASSFGTSYNEQFF. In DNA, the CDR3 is TGTGCCAGCAGCTTTGGGACTAGCTACAATGAGCAGTTCTTC.

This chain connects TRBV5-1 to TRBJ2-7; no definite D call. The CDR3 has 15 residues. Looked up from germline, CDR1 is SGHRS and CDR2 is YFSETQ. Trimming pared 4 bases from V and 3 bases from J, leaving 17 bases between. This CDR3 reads CASSPAGLIRYEQYF. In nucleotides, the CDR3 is TGCGCCAGCAGCCCGGCCGGGCTCATTCGCTACGAGCAGTACTTC.

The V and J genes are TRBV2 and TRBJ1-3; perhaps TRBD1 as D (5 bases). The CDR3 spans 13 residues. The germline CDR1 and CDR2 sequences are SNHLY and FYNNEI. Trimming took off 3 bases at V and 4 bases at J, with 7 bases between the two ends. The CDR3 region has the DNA TGTGCCAGCAGTGAGGACATAGGAAACACCATATATTTT. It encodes CASSEDIGNTIYF. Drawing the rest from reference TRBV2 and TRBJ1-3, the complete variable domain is EPEVTQTPSHQVTQMGQEVILRCVPISNHLYFYWYRQILGQKVEFLVSFYNNEISEKSEIFDDQFSVERPDGSNFTLKIRSTKLEDSAMYFCASSEDIGNTIYFGEGSWLTVV.

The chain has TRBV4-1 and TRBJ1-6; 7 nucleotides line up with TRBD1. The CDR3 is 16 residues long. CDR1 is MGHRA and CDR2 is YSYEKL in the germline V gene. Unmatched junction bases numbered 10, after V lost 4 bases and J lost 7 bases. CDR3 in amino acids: CASSPSRQGQNSPLHF. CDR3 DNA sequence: TGCGCCAGCAGCCCGTCAAGACAGGGTCAGAATTCACCCCTCCACTTT.